This entry lists 3 T cell receptor beta chains sequenced from one sample in a study of T-cell memory formation after mild COVID-19. From the 5' RACE reads, TCRdb called clonotypes with MiXCR, one entry per CDR3 protein. The sample lists about 390,000 distinct CDR3 sequences, under 25% occurring once. Sequenced input: PBMCs or a T cell subset sorted from them (not recorded which). The receptors come from an adult woman who had mild COVID-19 (a few samples of this study predate the infection). Cell type and time point are not known.

This chain connects TRBV7-3 to TRBJ1-2, with D tentatively TRBD1 (5 bases). There are 15 residues in the CDR3. CDR1 SGHTA and CDR2 FQGTGA come from the germline V gene. Trimming shortened V by 8 bases and J by 6 bases, and 22 bases separated the two germline ends. This CDR3 is CASHLGTPSFNGYTF. CDR3 sequence (DNA): TGTGCCAGCCACCTGGGGACCCCCTCCTTTAATGGCTACACCTTC. Full variable domain (missing parts from reference TRBV7-3 and TRBJ1-2): GAGVSQTPSNKVTEKGKYVELRCDPISGHTALYWYRQSLGQGPEFLIYFQGTGAADDSGLPNDRFFAVRPEGSVSTLKIQRTERGDSAVYLCASHLGTPSFNGYTFGSGTRLTVV.

The V gene is TRBV15, the J gene TRBJ2-1, with a weak D call TRBD2 (5 bases). The germline CDR1 and CDR2 sequences are LNHNV and YYDKDF (reference sequence). The CDR3 is made up of 18 amino acids. The germline V and J ends were trimmed by 4 bases and 2 bases, with 21 bases remaining between them. The CDR3 nucleotides are TGTGCCACCAGCAACGAGGGAAAACCCGTAGCCCCCTACAATGAGCAGTTCTTC. It specifies CATSNEGKPVAPYNEQFF.

There are a few counts of this clonotype. The chain couples TRBV7-9 to TRBJ1-6, with TRBD1 identical over 9 bases. Germline V gene sequence: CDR1 SEHNR, CDR2 FQNEAQ (reference sequence). The CDR3 is 15 residues long. V gave up 1 base and J gave up 6 bases; unmatched junction bases: 1. The CDR3 coding sequence is TGTGCCAGCAGCTTAGTGGGACAGGGTAATTCACCCCTCCACTTT. Translation gives CASSLVGQGNSPLHF.